This is a list of T cell receptor beta chains from one sample in a study of T-cell reconstitution after alpha-beta-depleted transplantation in children. TCRdb passed the PCR reads through MiXCR, listing each CDR3 protein once. The sample comprises a few hundred thousand distinct CDR3 sequences, under 14% of which are singletons, and 23% rests with the top ten. Sample: peripheral blood, taken 180 days after TCRalphabeta/CD19-depleted stem cell transplant. The receptors here all came from a male patient aged 2 to 9 who had a stem cell transplant for chronic granulomatous disease, so the T cells may come from the graft donor. CDR3s include the opening cysteine and the closing phenylalanine or tryptophan. Each record gives: V gene, D gene, J gene, clone size, CDR3 DNA, CDR3 protein. A D gene is named only where the DNA matches it firmly. Not every row has a clone size; where given, it reads once, few, many or a size class.

v_gene: TRBV7-3; d_gene: .; j_gene: TRBJ2-3; abundance: many; CDR3nt: TGTGCCAGCAGCTTAAACGGGGCCTTCACAGATACGCAGTATTTT; CDR3aa: CASSLNGAFTDTQYF
v_gene: TRBV18; d_gene: TRBD1; j_gene: TRBJ2-7; abundance: many; CDR3nt: TGTGCCAGCTCACCTAATATTTGGACAGGGGTCGAGCAGTACTTC; CDR3aa: CASSPNIWTGVEQYF
v_gene: TRBV29-1; d_gene: .; j_gene: TRBJ1-2; abundance: few; CDR3nt: TGCAGCGTTAAGGGGACAACGGTCCGCTACACCTTC; CDR3aa: CSVKGTTVRYTF
v_gene: TRBV11-2; d_gene: .; j_gene: TRBJ2-2; abundance: .; CDR3nt: TGTGCCAGCAGCCCCTTAGGACCGGGGCGTAAGGGTACCGGGGAGCTGTTTTTT; CDR3aa: CASSPLGPGRKGTGELFF
v_gene: TRBV29-1; d_gene: .; j_gene: TRBJ2-5; abundance: many; CDR3nt: TGCAGTTTCGACAGGGGAGGGGCAGAGACCCAGTACTTC; CDR3aa: CSFDRGGAETQYF
v_gene: TRBV20-1; d_gene: TRBD2; j_gene: TRBJ2-2; abundance: many; CDR3nt: TGCAGTGCGCGGACTAGTCTAGCCGGGGAGCTGTTTTTT; CDR3aa: CSARTSLAGELFF
v_gene: TRBV7-2; d_gene: TRBD2; j_gene: TRBJ2-4; abundance: many; CDR3nt: TGTGCCAGCAGCCCCCGGACTAGCGGGATGTCTGACATTCAGTACTTC; CDR3aa: CASSPRTSGMSDIQYF
v_gene: TRBV18; d_gene: .; j_gene: TRBJ2-3; abundance: many; CDR3nt: TGTGCCAGCTCACTAGTAGCGATCACAGATACGCAGTATTTT; CDR3aa: CASSLVAITDTQYF
v_gene: TRBV13; d_gene: TRBD2; j_gene: TRBJ2-3; abundance: few; CDR3nt: TGTGCCAGCAGCTTAGGACTAGCGGGACGAACTAGCACAGATACGCAGTATTTT; CDR3aa: CASSLGLAGRTSTDTQYF
v_gene: TRBV6-5; d_gene: .; j_gene: TRBJ2-7; abundance: many; CDR3nt: TGTGCCAGCAGTTTGACAGTAAACTACGAGCAGTACTTC; CDR3aa: CASSLTVNYEQYF
v_gene: TRBV5-1; d_gene: .; j_gene: TRBJ2-5; abundance: many; CDR3nt: TGCGCCAGCAGCTTCCCCGGGGACGGAGAGACCCAGTACTTC; CDR3aa: CASSFPGDGETQYF
v_gene: TRBV14; d_gene: TRBD1; j_gene: TRBJ1-1; abundance: few; CDR3nt: TGTGCCAGCAGCCATGGGACAGGGTGGAACACTGAAGCTTTCTTT; CDR3aa: CASSHGTGWNTEAFF
v_gene: TRBV6-1; d_gene: .; j_gene: TRBJ2-3; abundance: many; CDR3nt: TGTGCCAGCAGTGGACAGGGCACAGATACGCAGTATTTT; CDR3aa: CASSGQGTDTQYF
v_gene: TRBV7-9; d_gene: .; j_gene: TRBJ1-6; abundance: few; CDR3nt: TGTGCCAGCAGCTTGAGGACAGCAAAAAATTCACCCCTCCACTTT; CDR3aa: CASSLRTAKNSPLHF
v_gene: TRBV5-6; d_gene: .; j_gene: TRBJ1-1; abundance: many; CDR3nt: TGTGCCAGCACCGAAGTTTCGAACACTGAAGCTTTCTTT; CDR3aa: CASTEVSNTEAFF
v_gene: TRBV3-1; d_gene: TRBD2; j_gene: TRBJ2-3; abundance: many; CDR3nt: TGTGCCAGCAGCCACAGGGGACTAGCGGTTTACACAGATACGCAGTATTTT; CDR3aa: CASSHRGLAVYTDTQYF
v_gene: TRBV3-1; d_gene: .; j_gene: TRBJ1-2; abundance: few; CDR3nt: TGTGCCAGCAGCCCGCCCCTAGGCGGCTACACCTTC; CDR3aa: CASSPPLGGYTF
v_gene: TRBV12-3/TRBV12-4; d_gene: .; j_gene: TRBJ2-7; abundance: many; CDR3nt: TGTGCCAGCAGTTATTCGGGATGGGACTACGAGCAGTACTTC; CDR3aa: CASSYSGWDYEQYF
v_gene: TRBV29-1; d_gene: TRBD2; j_gene: TRBJ2-1; abundance: .; CDR3nt: TGCAGCGTTGAAGATCGGGGCGGGAGGGGTAATGAGCAGTTCTTC; CDR3aa: CSVEDRGGRGNEQFF
v_gene: TRBV12-5; d_gene: .; j_gene: TRBJ2-1; abundance: many; CDR3nt: TGTGCTAGTGGTTTGGTACGTAGCGGCCCAGGCAATGAGCAGTTCTTC; CDR3aa: CASGLVRSGPGNEQFF
v_gene: TRBV18; d_gene: TRBD1; j_gene: TRBJ2-5; abundance: few; CDR3nt: TGTGCCAGCTCACCAGAGACAGGGGGTTGGGAGACCCAGTACTTC; CDR3aa: CASSPETGGWETQYF
v_gene: TRBV7-2; d_gene: TRBD1; j_gene: TRBJ2-2; abundance: many; CDR3nt: TGTGCCAGCAGCTTAGTGGCAGGGGGAAGAGGGACCGGGGAGCTGTTTTTT; CDR3aa: CASSLVAGGRGTGELFF
v_gene: TRBV25-1; d_gene: TRBD2; j_gene: TRBJ2-2; abundance: .; CDR3nt: TGTGCCACCAGGACTAGCGGATACAACACCGGGGAGCTGTTTTTT; CDR3aa: CATRTSGYNTGELFF
v_gene: TRBV11-3; d_gene: .; j_gene: TRBJ2-1; abundance: few; CDR3nt: TGTGCCAGCAGCTTAGAAGCCGATGGCTCCTATGAGCAGTTCTTC; CDR3aa: CASSLEADGSYEQFF
v_gene: TRBV7-6; d_gene: .; j_gene: TRBJ2-1; abundance: many; CDR3nt: TGTGCCAGCAGCTTAGATCAGGGCTCCTACAATGAGCAGTTCTTC; CDR3aa: CASSLDQGSYNEQFF
v_gene: TRBV7-8; d_gene: .; j_gene: TRBJ2-7; abundance: many; CDR3nt: TGTGCCAGCAGCTTACGCCCGGGACCCCAGAAGTACGAGCAGTACTTC; CDR3aa: CASSLRPGPQKYEQYF
v_gene: TRBV12-3/TRBV12-4; d_gene: TRBD1; j_gene: TRBJ2-3; abundance: many; CDR3nt: TGTGCCAGCAGTGCCGGGACAGTGTACACAGATACGCAGTATTTT; CDR3aa: CASSAGTVYTDTQYF
v_gene: TRBV18; d_gene: TRBD1; j_gene: TRBJ1-5; abundance: medium-sized; CDR3nt: TGTGCCAGCTCGCGGGTGGGACAGGTGAGCAATCAGCCCCAGCATTTT; CDR3aa: CASSRVGQVSNQPQHF
v_gene: TRBV14; d_gene: TRBD2; j_gene: TRBJ2-1; abundance: many; CDR3nt: TGTGCCAGCAGCCAAGATCGTCTAGCGGGAGTTCATGAGCAGTTCTTC; CDR3aa: CASSQDRLAGVHEQFF
v_gene: TRBV4-3; d_gene: TRBD1; j_gene: TRBJ1-3; abundance: few; CDR3nt: TGCGCCAGCAGCCGGACCGCAGGGGGCCTTGGGGCCGGAAACACCATATATTTT; CDR3aa: CASSRTAGGLGAGNTIYF
v_gene: TRBV5-1; d_gene: .; j_gene: TRBJ1-1; abundance: many; CDR3nt: TGCGCCAGCAGACAGGAGCCCCACATGAACACTGAAGCTTTCTTT; CDR3aa: CASRQEPHMNTEAFF
v_gene: TRBV13; d_gene: .; j_gene: TRBJ2-1; abundance: few; CDR3nt: TGTGCCAGCAGCTTAGGACAGGGAGACAATGAGCAGTTCTTC; CDR3aa: CASSLGQGDNEQFF
v_gene: TRBV5-4; d_gene: .; j_gene: TRBJ1-2; abundance: few; CDR3nt: TGTGCCAGCAGCTTGGATATATTTGGGCAATGGGATGGCTACACCTTC; CDR3aa: CASSLDIFGQWDGYTF
v_gene: TRBV28; d_gene: .; j_gene: TRBJ2-2; abundance: many; CDR3nt: TGTGCCAGCAGACGACCCCACGGGGAGCTGTTTTTT; CDR3aa: CASRRPHGELFF
v_gene: TRBV20-1; d_gene: .; j_gene: TRBJ2-7; abundance: many; CDR3nt: TGCAGTGCTCCGGACAGAGACTACGAGCAGTACTTC; CDR3aa: CSAPDRDYEQYF
v_gene: TRBV3-1; d_gene: TRBD2; j_gene: TRBJ2-7; abundance: many; CDR3nt: TGTGCCAGCAGCCAAGCAGGAAAACTAGCGGGGCCGGACGAGCAGTACTTC; CDR3aa: CASSQAGKLAGPDEQYF
v_gene: TRBV21-1; d_gene: .; j_gene: TRBJ2-2; abundance: many; CDR3nt: TGTGCCAGCCGGGAGAAGTCCGGGGAGCTGTTTTTT; CDR3aa: CASREKSGELFF
v_gene: TRBV12-3/TRBV12-4; d_gene: TRBD2; j_gene: TRBJ2-1; abundance: many; CDR3nt: TGTGCCAGCAGCTGGACTAGCGGGGGGACTGAGCAGTTCTTC; CDR3aa: CASSWTSGGTEQFF
v_gene: TRBV19; d_gene: .; j_gene: TRBJ2-2; abundance: few; CDR3nt: TGTGCCAGTAGTATGGGACGGTTGAACACCGGGGAGCTGTTTTTT; CDR3aa: CASSMGRLNTGELFF
v_gene: TRBV12-3/TRBV12-4; d_gene: TRBD2; j_gene: TRBJ2-7; abundance: few; CDR3nt: TGTGCCTTCTGTTTAGCGGTCCTAGCGGGAGGGCCCCATTCCTACGAGCAGTACTTC; CDR3aa: CAFCLAVLAGGPHSYEQYF
v_gene: TRBV3-1; d_gene: .; j_gene: TRBJ2-7; abundance: many; CDR3nt: TGTGCCAGCAGCCGTACGATCTACGAGCAGTACTTC; CDR3aa: CASSRTIYEQYF
v_gene: TRBV5-1; d_gene: TRBD1; j_gene: TRBJ1-4; abundance: many; CDR3nt: TGCGCCAGCAGCACCAGGGGGGGTCGTGAAAAACTGTTTTTT; CDR3aa: CASSTRGGREKLFF
v_gene: TRBV5-7; d_gene: .; j_gene: TRBJ1-6; abundance: many; CDR3nt: TGTGCCAGCCTTGCGGGGTCGGTTCGGGATAATTCACCCCTCCACTTT; CDR3aa: CASLAGSVRDNSPLHF
v_gene: TRBV19; d_gene: .; j_gene: TRBJ2-7; abundance: many; CDR3nt: TGTGCCAGTAGTATTGGTTGGAGCTCCTACGAGCAGTACTTC; CDR3aa: CASSIGWSSYEQYF
v_gene: TRBV20-1; d_gene: TRBD2; j_gene: TRBJ2-7; abundance: many; CDR3nt: TGCAGTGCTAGAGATCTCGCTAGCGGGAGATACGAGCAGTACTTC; CDR3aa: CSARDLASGRYEQYF
v_gene: TRBV20-1; d_gene: .; j_gene: TRBJ1-4; abundance: many; CDR3nt: TGCAGTGCTAGTAATCCCGGGCATTATAATGAAAAACTGTTTTTT; CDR3aa: CSASNPGHYNEKLFF
v_gene: TRBV12-3/TRBV12-4; d_gene: .; j_gene: TRBJ1-5; abundance: many; CDR3nt: TGTGCCAGCAGTTTCGAGGGGCACCAGCCCCAGCATTTT; CDR3aa: CASSFEGHQPQHF
v_gene: TRBV27; d_gene: .; j_gene: TRBJ2-7; abundance: many; CDR3nt: TGTGCCAGCAGGAGGACCTACGAGCAGTACTTC; CDR3aa: CASRRTYEQYF
v_gene: TRBV5-5; d_gene: TRBD1; j_gene: TRBJ2-7; abundance: many; CDR3nt: TGTGCCAGCAGCTCCGGGACAGGGTATATGTACGAGCAGTACTTC; CDR3aa: CASSSGTGYMYEQYF
v_gene: TRBV15; d_gene: .; j_gene: TRBJ2-3; abundance: few; CDR3nt: TGTGCCACCAGCAGAGTCGCGGGAAGCACAGATACGCAGTATTTT; CDR3aa: CATSRVAGSTDTQYF
v_gene: TRBV12-3/TRBV12-4; d_gene: .; j_gene: TRBJ2-7; abundance: many; CDR3nt: TGTGCCAGCAGTTTTCAACTGAACTACGAGCAGTACTTC; CDR3aa: CASSFQLNYEQYF
v_gene: TRBV12-3/TRBV12-4; d_gene: .; j_gene: TRBJ2-3; abundance: many; CDR3nt: TGTGCCAGCAGTATATACAGCGGAACTAGCACAGATACGCAGTATTTT; CDR3aa: CASSIYSGTSTDTQYF
v_gene: TRBV15; d_gene: TRBD2; j_gene: TRBJ2-7; abundance: many; CDR3nt: TGTGCCACCAGCAGAGATCTGGCTAGCGGGACACTCTTC; CDR3aa: CATSRDLASGTLF
v_gene: TRBV29-1; d_gene: .; j_gene: TRBJ2-2; abundance: many; CDR3nt: TGCAGCGTCATTTCCTCAGGGGTCGCGAACACCGGGGAGCTGTTTTTT; CDR3aa: CSVISSGVANTGELFF
v_gene: TRBV13; d_gene: .; j_gene: TRBJ2-1; abundance: many; CDR3nt: TGTGCCAGCAGCTTCCAGGGGTTTTCGTGGGAGCAGTTCTTC; CDR3aa: CASSFQGFSWEQFF
v_gene: TRBV12-3/TRBV12-4; d_gene: .; j_gene: TRBJ2-2; abundance: .; CDR3nt: TGTGCCATCAGTTTTGAAAGACGATTGGCCCCCTTGAACACCGGGGAGCTGTTTTTT; CDR3aa: CAISFERRLAPLNTGELFF
v_gene: TRBV15; d_gene: .; j_gene: TRBJ2-2; abundance: many; CDR3nt: TGTGCCACCAGCAGAGTAGAGGTGAACACCGGGGAGCTGTTTTTT; CDR3aa: CATSRVEVNTGELFF
v_gene: TRBV18; d_gene: TRBD1; j_gene: TRBJ2-5; abundance: many; CDR3nt: TGTGCCAGCTCCCCCGGGACAGGGGGAGAGACCCAGTACTTC; CDR3aa: CASSPGTGGETQYF
v_gene: TRBV11-2; d_gene: .; j_gene: TRBJ2-2; abundance: many; CDR3nt: TGTGCCAGTTACACCTACGGGACTCCCTTGGGGGAGCTGTTTTTT; CDR3aa: CASYTYGTPLGELFF
v_gene: TRBV10-3; d_gene: TRBD1; j_gene: TRBJ2-5; abundance: many; CDR3nt: TGTGCCATCAGCGGGACAGGGCAAGAGACCCAGTACTTC; CDR3aa: CAISGTGQETQYF